This T cell receptor beta chain was identified in a study of T cell responses to AZD1222 COVID-19 vaccine (dated by TCRdb to the early 2020s). With respect to the entire study: AZD1222 recipients whose second dose came at about 4 weeks and those whose second dose came at about 12 weeks were combined into one group, since spike-specific TCR depth and breadth did not differ between the two schedules. A total of approximately 250 trial participants underwent TCR sequencing, of whom about 200 had received two doses of AZD1222 and some 25 had received two doses of the MenACWY control vaccine. Trial participants were enrolled by age into 18-55, 56-69 and 70-plus year subgroups, with approximately 150, 30 and 60 TCR-sequenced participants respectively.

What the research found in general, with its limitations: Because no samples from the day 14 peak response were available, repertoires could be characterized only after the peak T cell response. After two AZD1222 doses, both the breadth and the depth of spike-specific TCRs were significantly higher than at day 0 and than in MenACWY recipients. Conclusions about previously exposed vaccinees are limited because only a handful of AZD1222 recipients were SARS-CoV-2 seropositive at baseline. In the small 56-69-year group, the increase in depth fell short of significance, most likely because of low power. The whole spike protein was spanned by vaccine-associated CD4 TCRs, and dominant responses were seen in regions 160-218 and 743-854. Nearly half of unique spike-specific TCRs reportedly recognized epitopes outside regions mutated in the B.1.351 and B.1.1.7 variants. Participants were mostly white British and included more females than males, and it was suggested by the authors that clonal diversity may have been underestimated.

In regard to this clone: The specificity of this receptor is unknown. No per-base quality is available; no much larger clone lies one base away.

The time point label for this specimen denotes: baseline before first vaccination. Vaccinee samples were obtained from the UK trials COV001 and COV002, which included a single-blind randomized controlled phase 2/3 trial of AZD1222 (ChAdOx1 nCoV-19) in healthy adults. For TCRbeta chain sequencing, PBMC samples from trial participants were taken at day 0 and at day 28 after the second dose. The CDR3 regions of human TCRbeta chains were subjected to immunosequencing. The paper's data handling went like this. Repertoire TCRs were matched against a reference library of SARS-CoV-2-specific TCRs generated with the MIRA antigen-specificity platform. Breadth meant the fraction of unique TCRs that were SARS-CoV-2-associated, whereas depth meant the fraction of total T cells that were SARS-CoV-2-associated. Using the MIRA data, each spike-specific TCR was mapped to the spike region that the TCR reacts to and placed in a CD4 or CD8 class. Log10-transformed breadth and depth values were compared by one-way ANOVA with Sidak's multiple comparisons tests. TCRdb holds this immuneACCESS table with in-frame rearrangements only. Some clones are missing; in checked studies, unresolved V genes explain under half, and the rest has no known cause. The V and J calls and the clone size are those of that table, but D and trimming were determined from the DNA. The sample profile shows about 130,000 clones; 89% of them were found once. The ten largest clonotypes hold 3.5% to 5% of the sample.

V was cut back by 1 base and J by 7 bases, leaving a gap of 7 bases between them. In the germline V gene, CDR1 corresponds to LGHNA and CDR2 to YNFKEQ. Reading from cysteine to phenylalanine, the CDR3 counts 13 amino acids. CDR3 DNA only is kept here, 39 bases in frame from base 1. The rearrangement combines TRBV4-2 with TRBJ1-4; the D gene lacks a confident call. The sample in question was peripheral blood, obtained on day 0 of AZD1222 vaccination. The clonotype was recovered from an adult in good health. The CDR3 loop reads CASSQGPFEKLFF. The nucleotide sequence is given as TGTGCCAGCAGCCAAGGACCCTTTGAAAAACTGTTTTTT.